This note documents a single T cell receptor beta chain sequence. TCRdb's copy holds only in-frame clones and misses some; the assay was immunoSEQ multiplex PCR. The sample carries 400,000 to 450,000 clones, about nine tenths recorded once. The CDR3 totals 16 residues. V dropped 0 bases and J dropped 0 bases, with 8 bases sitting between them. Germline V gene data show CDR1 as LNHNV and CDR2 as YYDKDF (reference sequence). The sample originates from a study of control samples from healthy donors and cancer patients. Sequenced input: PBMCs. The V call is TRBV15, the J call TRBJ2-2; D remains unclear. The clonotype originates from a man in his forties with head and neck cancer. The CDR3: CATSRDGRTNTGELFF. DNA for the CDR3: TGTGCCACCAGCAGAGATGGACGGACGAACACCGGGGAGCTGTTTTTT.